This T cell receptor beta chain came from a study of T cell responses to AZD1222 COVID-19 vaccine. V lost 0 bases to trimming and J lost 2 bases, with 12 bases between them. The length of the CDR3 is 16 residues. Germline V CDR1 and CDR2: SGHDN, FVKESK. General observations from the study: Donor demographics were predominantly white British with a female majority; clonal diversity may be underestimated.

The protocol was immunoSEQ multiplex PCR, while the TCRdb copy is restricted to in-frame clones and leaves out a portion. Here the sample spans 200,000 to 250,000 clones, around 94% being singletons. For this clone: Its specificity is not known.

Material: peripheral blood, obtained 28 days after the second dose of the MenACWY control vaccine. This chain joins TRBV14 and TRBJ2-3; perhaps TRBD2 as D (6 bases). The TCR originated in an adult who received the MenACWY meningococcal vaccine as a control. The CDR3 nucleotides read TGTGCCAGCAGCCAAGATGGGGAGGTTTTCACAGATACGCAGTATTTT. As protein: CASSQDGEVFTDTQYF.